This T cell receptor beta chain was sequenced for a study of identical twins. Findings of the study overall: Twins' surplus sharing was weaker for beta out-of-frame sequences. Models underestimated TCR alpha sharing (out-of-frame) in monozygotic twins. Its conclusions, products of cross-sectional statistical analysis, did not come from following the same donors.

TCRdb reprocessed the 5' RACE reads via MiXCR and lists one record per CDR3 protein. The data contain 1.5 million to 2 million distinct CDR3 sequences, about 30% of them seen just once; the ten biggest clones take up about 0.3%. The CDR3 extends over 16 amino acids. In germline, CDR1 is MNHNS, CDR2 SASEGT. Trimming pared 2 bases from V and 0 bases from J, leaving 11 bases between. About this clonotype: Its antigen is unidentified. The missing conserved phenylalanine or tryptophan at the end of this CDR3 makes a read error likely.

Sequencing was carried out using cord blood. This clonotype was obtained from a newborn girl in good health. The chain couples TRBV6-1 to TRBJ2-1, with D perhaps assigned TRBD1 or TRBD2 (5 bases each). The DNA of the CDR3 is TGTGCCAGCAGTGAAAGAGGGGAGTACTCCTACAATGAGCAGTTCTTA. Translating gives CASSERGEYSYNEQFL.